This T cell receptor beta chain was retrieved from a study of CD8 T cells in ankylosing spondylitis (dated by TCRdb to 2017 to 2019). Regarding the research as a whole: The study profiled T cell receptor beta repertoires in healthy donors and ankylosing spondylitis patients to find disease-linked TCR variants. The whole study cohort included 108 healthy donors and around 25 ankylosing spondylitis patients. Samples of peripheral blood were taken, and for ankylosing spondylitis patients, synovial fluid was collected as well. General findings and caveats noted by the study authors: A CD8+ phenotype was shown by the disease-linked clones, which were found at relatively low frequencies in peripheral blood. The disease-linked clones were reported to be significantly enriched in matched synovial fluid samples from ankylosing spondylitis patients. Blood from ankylosing spondylitis patients appeared to be characterized by a TCR beta motif composed of under 10 highly homologous amino acid variants. Some motif variants were previously reported in synovial fluid and blood of reactive arthritis patients, suggesting common disease-initiation mechanisms.

CDR3 length: 15 amino acids, cysteine to phenylalanine. CDR3 DNA only is kept here, 45 bases in frame from base 1. Trimming leaves V shorter by 5 bases and J shorter by 7 bases, with the junction holding 7 bases beyond the gene matches. Sequencing instrument: Illumina HiSeq 2500. Quantitative 5'-RACE with molecular barcodes was used to prepare TCR beta libraries. Under the source paper's analysis protocol: To identify disease-linked TCR variants, a new computational method was used, one built on a probabilistic model of VDJ rearrangement. The raw public reads went through TCRdb reprocessing: fastp at Q25, MiXCR clone calling, in-frame beta chains kept. Identical CDR3 protein sequences are pooled into one entry, listed with their most common genes and DNA. These V and J calls are TCRdb output, not the study's own analysis. This sample lists about 230,000 distinct CDR3 sequences; around 8% were detected once. Of the sample, roughly 5% is held by the ten largest clones.

This clonotype was detected a few times. No cognate antigen has been identified for it. Base qualities are not at hand, and no much larger clone is one base apart. The rearrangement joined TRBV7-1 to TRBJ2-2; TRBD1 matches 10 bases in the middle. TRBV7-1 is an ORF, with its function uncertain. Material: blood, either unsorted or a sorted T cell fraction (not recorded which). This sequence was found in a female donor with ankylosing spondylitis or in good health (not recorded which). The bases are TGTGCCAGCAGCCTACGACAGGGGGCGTTCGGGGAGCTGTTTTTT. Its protein reads: CASSLRQGAFGELFF.